This T cell receptor beta chain was captured by sequencing in a study of T cell responses to AZD1222 COVID-19 vaccine. Across the study: Both about-4-week and about-12-week second-dose recipients were combined. Whole-study findings and limits: The breadth and depth of Spike-specific TCRs increased once two AZD1222 doses had been given. Repertoire sampling was restricted to post-peak T cell response timepoints.

Looked up from germline, CDR1 is SGHRS and CDR2 is YFSETQ. V trimming: 7 bases; J trimming: 4 bases; junction bases outside the gene matches: 6. The CDR3 extends over 14 amino acids. Data came from immunoSEQ multiplex PCR; TCRdb stores just in-frame clones and leaves some out. Of tens of thousands of clones listed, about 81% are singletons. Details on this clone: What it recognizes is unknown.

This sequence joins TRBV5-1 and TRBJ2-2; 8 bases map to TRBD2. Sequencing used peripheral blood, obtained on day 0 of AZD1222 vaccination. The source is an adult in good health. The CDR3, as DNA: TGCGCCAGCGGAACTAGCGGAACCACCGGGGAGCTGTTTTTT. Translation: CASGTSGTTGELFF.